This T cell receptor (beta chain) was identified during a study of blood T cell repertoires in COVID-19. Study-wide background: The United States, Italy and Spain supplied acute and convalescent COVID-19 samples.

Participant ages covered 18 to 89 years across about 25 US areas. Participant reports of clinical history set cohort assignment. Original handling: Scientists estimated how many nucleated cells there were by amplifying reference gene primers. Repertoires were generated with immunoSEQ multiplex PCR, while TCRdb's copy carries only in-frame clones and drops some. V, J and clone size reflect that table, while D and trimming were determined from the DNA. The sample lists some 190,000 clones; 80% were seen once. In germline, CDR1 is MDHEN, CDR2 SYDVKM. The CDR3 spans 15 residues. V lost 5 bases, J lost 0 bases, and 6 bases stayed unmatched.

The chain links TRBV28 to TRBJ1-2, with 7 nucleotides matching TRBD1. Sequenced material: PBMCs or T cells enriched from blood (not recorded which). The sequence was obtained from a man aged 30 to 39 with acute COVID-19. The CDR3 nucleotides read TGTGCCAGCAGTCAACAAGGGGGCTCTAACTATGGCTACACCTTC. Translation gives CASSQQGGSNYGYTF.